These 16 T cell receptor beta chains share one sample of origin, sequenced in a study of cytomegalovirus exposure and HLA in healthy donors. TCRdb's copy holds only in-frame clones and misses some; the assay was immunoSEQ multiplex PCR. In the table there are about 110,000 clones, 88% of which are singletons. What was sequenced was PBMCs. The receptor source for this set is a woman under 30 in good health and CMV-seropositive.

V and J are TRBV28 and TRBJ1-2, with D possibly TRBD1 on 5 matching bases. The CDR3 is 14 amino acids. Per the germline V gene, CDR1 is MDHEN and CDR2 is SYDVKM. Trimming removed 7 bases at V and 6 bases at J, with 18 bases between. This chain's CDR3 is CASTRPARAHGYTF. CDR3 nucleotide sequence: TGTGCCAGCACCAGACCCGCCAGGGCCCATGGCTACACCTTC.

The chain carries TRBV2 and TRBJ2-5, with 7 bases fitting TRBD1. The V segment lost 4 bases and the J segment 3 bases; nucleotides outside the gene matches: 5. Germline V gene sequence: CDR1 SNHLY, CDR2 FYNNEI. The CDR3 consists of 14 residues. This CDR3 is CASSGRDSEETQYF. The CDR3 DNA is TGTGCCAGCAGTGGCAGGGACAGCGAAGAGACCCAGTACTTC.

This clone was counted once. This chain links TRBV5-1 with TRBJ2-1, with D possibly matching TRBD2 (6 bases). Germline loops: CDR1 SGHRS, CDR2 YFSETQ. V was shortened by 4 bases and J by 7 bases, with 18 bases between the two germline ends. The CDR3 runs 15 residues. In DNA form, the CDR3 reads TGCGCCAGCAGCCCAGGGACGGAGGGGTGGAATGAGCAGTTCTTC. Its protein is CASSPGTEGWNEQFF.

V and J are TRBV27 and TRBJ2-1; 8 positions match TRBD1. The V gene's germline CDR1 is MNHEY and CDR2 SMNVEV (reference sequence). Trimming at V came to 5 bases and at J to 6 bases, leaving 3 bases not matched to a gene. This CDR3 comprises 13 residues. Here the CDR3 reads CASSPQGANEQFF. CDR3 coding DNA: TGTGCCAGCAGTCCGCAGGGGGCCAATGAGCAGTTCTTC.

J is TRBJ2-7 and V is TRBV7-9; D unresolved. The germline gives CDR1 SEHNR, CDR2 FQNEAQ (reference sequence). There are 14 residues in the CDR3. Trimming shortened V by 1 base and J by 6 bases, and 13 bases separated the two germline ends. The CDR3 is CASSLVAVSSEQYF. In DNA form, the CDR3 reads TGTGCCAGCAGCTTAGTGGCGGTGAGTTCCGAGCAGTACTTC. Full variable domain (outside the CDR3, taken from reference TRBV7-9 and TRBJ2-7): DTGVSQNPRHKITKRGQNVTFRCDPISEHNRLYWYRQTLGQGPEFLTYFQNEAQLEKSRLLSDRFSAERPKGSFSTLEIQRTEQGDSAMYLCASSLVAVSSEQYFGPGTRLTVT.

The sample holds a few counts of this clone. This chain connects TRBV28 to TRBJ1-2; 7 bases fit TRBD1. The length of the CDR3 is 14 residues. J was trimmed by 7 bases and V by 5 bases; bases with no gene match: 10. Germline loops: CDR1 MDHEN, CDR2 SYDVKM. This CDR3 is CASSTGVRESGYTF. The DNA of the CDR3 is TGTGCCAGCAGTACAGGGGTGCGTGAGAGTGGCTACACCTTC.

The chain is built from TRBV28 and TRBJ1-2; D remains unclear. Germline V gives CDR1 MDHEN, CDR2 SYDVKM. This CDR3 has 12 residues. V was shortened by 5 bases and J by 6 bases, with 10 bases between the two germline ends. CDR3 sequence (DNA): TGTGCCAGCAGTATACCCACGGATGGCTACACCTTC. Residues: CASSIPTDGYTF.

The chain joins TRBV6-4 to TRBJ2-3; 10 bases line up with TRBD2. The CDR3 contains 14 residues. V shed 4 bases, J shed 4 bases, and the junction held 2 bases outside the gene matches. From germline, CDR1 is MRHNA and CDR2 SNTAGT. For the CDR3, the DNA is TGTGCCAGCAGTGTCAGCGGGGGGGCAGATACGCAGTATTTT. Translating it yields CASSVSGGADTQYF.

The V and J genes are TRBV28 and TRBJ2-5, with 10 bases fitting TRBD2. V shed 6 bases, J shed 3 bases, and the junction held 4 bases outside the gene matches. Germline-derived CDR1 and CDR2 are MDHEN and SYDVKM. CDR3 size: 14 residues. The CDR3: CASSSSGGEETQYF. Written as DNA, the CDR3 is TGTGCCAGCAGCTCTAGCGGGGGAGAAGAGACCCAGTACTTC.

The chain combines TRBV6-5 with TRBJ2-1, with 9 bases fitting TRBD1. Germline V lookup: CDR1 MNHEY, CDR2 SVGAGI. This CDR3 comprises 15 residues. The ends lost 2 bases at V and 5 bases at J; junction bases unmatched: 4. Here the CDR3 reads CASSYGTGPNNEQFF. DNA for the CDR3: TGTGCCAGCAGTTACGGGACAGGGCCTAACAATGAGCAGTTCTTC.

This chain uses TRBV7-2 with TRBJ1-5; 9 nucleotides agree with TRBD1. The germline V gene has CDR1 SGHTA and CDR2 FQGNSA. J gave up 4 bases and V 0 bases, and 7 bases lay outside the gene matches. The CDR3 consists of 17 residues. The CDR3 loop is CASSLARGTGRNQPQHF. In DNA, the CDR3 is TGTGCCAGCAGCTTAGCGCGGGGGACAGGGAGGAATCAGCCCCAGCATTTT.

This chain connects TRBV25-1 to TRBJ1-4, with no clear D. This CDR3 has 14 residues. V gave up 2 bases and J gave up 4 bases, with 8 bases separating them. Germline CDR1 and CDR2: MGHDK and SYGVNS. The CDR3 DNA is TGTGCCAGCAGTGAAGGGCCAGTTAATGAAAAACTGTTTTTT. Amino acid sequence: CASSEGPVNEKLFF. Combining the CDR3 with reference TRBV25-1 and TRBJ1-4 gives the whole variable domain EADIYQTPRYLVIGTGKKITLECSQTMGHDKMYWYQQDPGMELHLIHYSYGVNSTEKGDLSSESTVSRIRTEHFPLTLESARPSHTSQYLCASSEGPVNEKLFFGSGTQLSVL.

The rearrangement joins TRBV6-1 to TRBJ1-2; 7 bases are shared with TRBD1. The CDR3 is 13 residues long. From germline, CDR1 is MNHNS and CDR2 SASEGT. With V trimmed by 4 bases and J by 7 bases, 6 bases remained unmatched. The CDR3 spells CASSGPTGIGYTF. CDR3 in DNA: TGTGCCAGCAGTGGACCGACAGGGATTGGCTACACCTTC.

This clone has only a few counts. The V call is TRBV4-1, the J call TRBJ2-7, with D uncertain. The CDR3 runs 13 residues. Trimming cost V 0 bases and J 2 bases, with 5 bases left between them. In germline, CDR1 is MGHRA, CDR2 YSYEKL. The chain's CDR3 is CASSQDRAYEQYF. The CDR3 nucleotides are TGCGCCAGCAGCCAAGATCGGGCCTACGAGCAGTACTTC.

Points on this clone: The junction and the germline gene differ at one end; a read error may be behind it. The chain employs TRBV11-2 and TRBJ2-2; D is ambiguous. The CDR3 runs to 14 residues. Per the germline V gene, CDR1 is SGHAT and CDR2 is FQNNGV. Written as DNA, the CDR3 is TGTGCCAGCAGCCTAGAGCGGAACACCGGGGAGCTGTTTTTT. It translates to CASSLERNTGELFF.

The chain combines TRBV19 with TRBJ2-7, with 8 bases matching TRBD1. Germline CDR1 and CDR2: LNHDA and SQIVND (reference sequence). The CDR3 sequence is 13 residues long. The V and J ends lost 4 bases and 6 bases, in that order; junction bases with no gene match: 5. The CDR3 region has the DNA TGTGCCAGTAGTAAAGGACAGGGCGGCGAGCAGTACGTC. This gives the protein CASSKGQGGEQYV.